This T cell receptor (beta chain) is drawn from a study of follicular helper T cells after annual influenza vaccination. Notes on the study in general: Recurrent ICOS+CD38+ cTfh clonotypes included tetramer and AIM influenza-specific ones. ICOS+CD38+ cTfh clonality change tracked circulating plasmablast frequency change. Most later recoveries of Day 7 ICOS+CD38+ clones were ICOS-CD38- cTfh.

Comment on this clone: Its antigen remains unidentified.

Time point in this sample: 2015-2016 season, pre-vaccination. Cells are cTfh (non-naive CD4+CXCR5+PD-1+), split by ICOS and CD38 into double-positive or double-negative. Assay: immunoSEQ multiplex PCR; the TCRdb copy retains only in-frame clones and omits some. The table lists approximately 430 clones, 70% to 90% of them singletons. Sequencing used CXCR5+ CD38+ circulating T follicular helper cells from blood, obtained on the day of influenza vaccination. Subset in this sample: circulating Tfh, non-naive CD4+CXCR5+PD-1+ (ICOS+CD38+ or ICOS-CD38-). This TCR derives from an adult who received the influenza vaccine.

CDR3 sequence: CASSLGAGMVDEQFF. The CDR3 region has the DNA TGTGCCAGCAGCTTAGGGGCGGGAATGGTCGATGAGCAGTTCTTC. This chain joins TRBV11-2 and TRBJ2-1, with D perhaps TRBD2 (6 bases). Trimming cost V 1 base and J 8 bases, with 15 bases left between them. Germline V gene data show CDR1 as SGHAT and CDR2 as FQNNGV. CDR3 length: 15 amino acids.